This TCR beta chain originates from a study of T cell responses to AZD1222 COVID-19 vaccine. Some clones are missing from TCRdb's copy, which holds only in-frame ones; the method was immunoSEQ multiplex PCR. The sample has approximately 110,000 clones, 87% seen once. Germline CDR1 SGHKS, CDR2 YYEKEE (reference sequence). The CDR3 has 13 residues. The germline V and J ends were trimmed by 4 bases and 0 bases, with 7 bases remaining between them. This sequence joins TRBV5-5 and TRBJ1-1; D call uncertain. This specimen consisted of peripheral blood, obtained on day 0 of AZD1222 vaccination. This TCR was recovered from an adult in good health. In nucleotides, the CDR3 is TGTGCCAGCAGCCCCCTTATGAACACTGAAGCTTTCTTT. This encodes CASSPLMNTEAFF.